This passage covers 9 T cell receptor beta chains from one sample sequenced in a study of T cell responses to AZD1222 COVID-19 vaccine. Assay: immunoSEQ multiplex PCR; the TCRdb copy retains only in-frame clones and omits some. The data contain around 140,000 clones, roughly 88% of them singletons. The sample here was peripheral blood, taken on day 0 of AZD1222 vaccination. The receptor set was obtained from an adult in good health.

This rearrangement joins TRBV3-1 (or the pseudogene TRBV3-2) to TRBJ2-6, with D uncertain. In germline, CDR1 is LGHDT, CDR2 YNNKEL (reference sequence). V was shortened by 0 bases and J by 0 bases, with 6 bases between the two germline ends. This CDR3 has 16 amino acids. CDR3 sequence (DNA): TGTGCCAGCAGCCAAGAAGCCACCTCTGGGGCCAACGTCCTGACTTTC. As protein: CASSQEATSGANVLTF.

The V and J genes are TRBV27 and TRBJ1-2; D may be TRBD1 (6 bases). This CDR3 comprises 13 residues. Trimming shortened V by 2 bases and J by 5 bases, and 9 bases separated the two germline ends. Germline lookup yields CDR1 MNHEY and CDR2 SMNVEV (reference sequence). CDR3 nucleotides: TGTGCCAGCAGTTTACAGGGGAAGTATGGCTACACCTTC. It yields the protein CASSLQGKYGYTF.

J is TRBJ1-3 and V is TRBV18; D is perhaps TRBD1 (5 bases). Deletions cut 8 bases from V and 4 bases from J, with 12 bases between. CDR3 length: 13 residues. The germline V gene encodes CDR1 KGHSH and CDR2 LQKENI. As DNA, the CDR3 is TGTGCCAGCGGAGGGGATGCAGGAAACACCATATATTTT. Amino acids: CASGGDAGNTIYF. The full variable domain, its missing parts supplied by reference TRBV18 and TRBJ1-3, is NAGVMQNPRHLVRRRGQEARLRCSPMKGHSHVYWYRQLPEEGLKFMVYLQKENIIDESGMPKERFSAEFPKEGPSILRIQQVVRGDSAAYFCASGGDAGNTIYFGEGSWLTVV.

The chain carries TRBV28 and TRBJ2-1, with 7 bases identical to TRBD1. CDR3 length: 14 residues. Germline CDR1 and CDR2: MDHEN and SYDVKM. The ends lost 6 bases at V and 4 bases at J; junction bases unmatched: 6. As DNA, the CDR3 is TGTGCCAGCAGCTCCTGGGACAGTTACAATGAGCAGTTCTTC. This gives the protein CASSSWDSYNEQFF.

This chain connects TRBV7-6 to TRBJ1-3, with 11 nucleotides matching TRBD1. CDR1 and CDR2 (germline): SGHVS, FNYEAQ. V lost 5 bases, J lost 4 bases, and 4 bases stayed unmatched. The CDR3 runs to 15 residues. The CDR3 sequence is CASSLGTGGGNTIYF. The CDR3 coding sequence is TGTGCCAGCAGCCTAGGGACAGGGGGAGGAAACACCATATATTTT. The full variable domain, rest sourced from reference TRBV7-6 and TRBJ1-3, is GAGVSQSPRYKVTKRGQDVALRCDPISGHVSLYWYRQALGQGPEFLTYFNYEAQQDKSGLPNDRFSAERPEGSISTLTIQRTEQRDSAMYRCASSLGTGGGNTIYFGEGSWLTVV.

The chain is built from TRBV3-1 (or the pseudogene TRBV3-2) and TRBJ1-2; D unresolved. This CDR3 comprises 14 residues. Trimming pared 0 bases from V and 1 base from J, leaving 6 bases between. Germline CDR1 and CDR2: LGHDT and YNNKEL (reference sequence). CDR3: CASSQETVNYGYTF. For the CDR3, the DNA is TGTGCCAGCAGCCAAGAGACTGTTAACTATGGCTACACCTTC.

The CDR3 sequence: CASSLSIYEQYF. The CDR3 DNA reads TGTGCCAGCAGTTTGTCGATCTACGAGCAGTACTTC. The chain employs TRBV28 and TRBJ2-7; no definite D call. V dropped 3 bases and J dropped 3 bases, with 6 bases sitting between them. Germline V gene sequence: CDR1 MDHEN, CDR2 SYDVKM. The CDR3 has 12 residues.

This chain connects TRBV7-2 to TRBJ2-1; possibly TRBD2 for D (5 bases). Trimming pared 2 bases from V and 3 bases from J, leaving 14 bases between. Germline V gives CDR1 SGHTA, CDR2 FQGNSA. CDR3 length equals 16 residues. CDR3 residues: CASSLTWASSYNEQFF. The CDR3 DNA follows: TGTGCCAGCAGCTTAACTTGGGCTAGCAGCTACAATGAGCAGTTCTTC.

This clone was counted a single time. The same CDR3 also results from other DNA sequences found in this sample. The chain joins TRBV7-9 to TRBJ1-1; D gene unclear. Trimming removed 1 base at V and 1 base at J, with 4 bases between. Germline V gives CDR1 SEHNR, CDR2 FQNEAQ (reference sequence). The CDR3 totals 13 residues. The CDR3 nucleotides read TGTGCCAGCAGCTTAGAGGGGAACACTGAAGCTTTCTTT. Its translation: CASSLEGNTEAFF.